The following is a TCR beta chain sequence with its context. Antigen: not known. This entry comes from a study of PD-1 blockade in mismatch repair-deficient tumors. At the level of the study: All were previously treated, progressing patients with around 12 mismatch repair-deficient cancer types. Study observations and caveats: Tumor-resident clones, often undetectable pretreatment in blood, expanded then contracted after pembrolizumab.

Generated by immunoSEQ multiplex PCR, the TCRdb table keeps only in-frame clones and is missing some. The sample carries some 22,000 clones, about 83% recorded once. CDR1 and CDR2 from the germline V gene are SGHAT and FQNNGV. The CDR3 is 16 amino acids. The V segment lost 1 base and the J segment 3 bases; nucleotides outside the gene matches: 5. Mismatch repair deficiency was confirmed in all patients, by PCR or immunohistochemistry. A few pembrolizumab responders had their TCRs sequenced. The sequencing used peripheral blood, collected 2 weeks after starting pembrolizumab. This chain links TRBV11-2 with TRBJ2-1; 8 bases line up with TRBD2. The receptor comes from an adult with mismatch repair-deficient cancer. The CDR3 protein is CASSLAVSGDYNEQFF. As DNA, the CDR3 is TGTGCCAGCAGCTTAGCTGTTAGCGGGGACTACAATGAGCAGTTCTTC. The full variable domain, rest sourced from reference TRBV11-2 and TRBJ2-1, is EAGVAQSPRYKIIEKRQSVAFWCNPISGHATLYWYQQILGQGPKLLIQFQNNGVVDDSQLPKDRFSAERLKGVDSTLKIQPAKLEDSAVYLCASSLAVSGDYNEQFFGPGTRLTVL.